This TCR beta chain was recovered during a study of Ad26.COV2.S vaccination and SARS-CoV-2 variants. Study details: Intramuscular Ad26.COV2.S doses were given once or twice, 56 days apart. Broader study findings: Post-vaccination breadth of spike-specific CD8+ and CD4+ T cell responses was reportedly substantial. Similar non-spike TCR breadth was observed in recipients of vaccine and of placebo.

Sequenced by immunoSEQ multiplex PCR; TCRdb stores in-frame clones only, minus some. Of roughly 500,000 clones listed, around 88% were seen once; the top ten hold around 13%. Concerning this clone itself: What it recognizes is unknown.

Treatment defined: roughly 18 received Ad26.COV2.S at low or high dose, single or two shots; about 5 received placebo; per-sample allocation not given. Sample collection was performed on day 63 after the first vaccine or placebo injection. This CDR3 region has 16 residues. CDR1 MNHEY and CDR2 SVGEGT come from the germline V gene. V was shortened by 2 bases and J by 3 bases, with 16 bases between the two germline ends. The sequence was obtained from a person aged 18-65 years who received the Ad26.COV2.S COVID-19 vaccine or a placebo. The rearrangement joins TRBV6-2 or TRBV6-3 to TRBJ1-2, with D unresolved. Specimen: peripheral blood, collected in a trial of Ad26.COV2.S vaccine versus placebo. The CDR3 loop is CASSYPSSAADYGYTF. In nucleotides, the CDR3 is TGTGCCAGCAGTTACCCTTCTTCGGCCGCCGACTATGGCTACACCTTC.